The clone carrying this TCR beta chain occurred a few times. TCRdb keeps only in-frame clones here, not all; method: immunoSEQ multiplex PCR. Among more than 50,000 clones listed, approximately 84% were seen once. This sample is part of a study of OX40 agonist ivuxolimab in advanced cancers. As for the study in general: Clinicians treated patients with ivuxolimab, an agonistic anti-OX40 (CD134) antibody. Melanoma, hepatocellular carcinoma, head and neck or renal cell cancer occurred in dose-escalation patients.

V was clipped by 0 bases and J by 7 bases, with 16 bases between them. The length of the CDR3 is 15 residues. Per germline, CDR1 LNHDA and CDR2 SQIVND (reference sequence). V is TRBV19 and J is TRBJ2-7; the D gene is possibly TRBD1 (6 bases). The clonotype was recovered from an adult with an advanced solid tumor such as melanoma, head and neck, liver or kidney cancer. The specimen comprised CD4+ or CD8+ T cells sorted from blood, sampled in a trial of the OX40 agonist ivuxolimab. The CDR3 protein is CASSIDHTGQFEQYF. CDR3 DNA: TGTGCCAGTAGTATAGACCATACCGGACAGTTTGAGCAGTACTTC.